The TCR beta chain described here comes from a study of blood T cell repertoires in COVID-19 (dated by TCRdb to 2018 to 2021). Regarding the research as a whole: Samples from collaborators originated in the United States, Italy and Spain and spanned both the acute and convalescent phases of COVID-19. The material from the prospective study consisted of cDNA or gDNA derived from T cells, B-cell-depleted T cells, or PBMCs. Subjects who had been exposed to COVID-19, were actively infected with it, or had recovered from it provided the deeply sampled blood TCRbeta repertoires that made up the dataset. The repertoires were made available in a free public database intended to serve as a resource for research on the immune response to SARS-CoV-2. Samples were obtained from the ongoing ImmuneRACE study (first 160 participants) and from 1,200 or so subjects provided by 6 global collaborators. Sample metadata almost always included a de-identified subject ID, COVID-19 status, age in years and sex. Where HLA class I and class II types were available, the types were taken from metadata supplied by the sample provider, not from assay-based typing. The study at large found these results: How much clinical and demographic metadata was included differed by source and by participant, and the metadata was provided uncurated.

Including the terminal cysteine and phenylalanine, the CDR3 comprises 14 residues. Only CDR3 DNA is held: 42 bases, read in frame from base 1. Compared with germline, V lacks 2 bases and J lacks 4 bases; bases without a gene match: 1. CDR1 LNHDA and CDR2 SQIVND are derived from the germline V gene (reference sequence). Comments on this clone: Its antigen is still unknown. No quality values exist for individual bases; no much larger clone is one base distant.

TCRbeta CDR3 regions were amplified from genomic DNA by means of the immunoSEQ Assay, a bias-controlled multiplex PCR. For the original study's pipeline: Nucleated cell counts per sample were estimated from amplification of reference gene primers within the assay. To quantify the absolute abundance of each unique TCRbeta CDR3 rearrangement, sequence reads were collapsed and filtered. Productive Simpson clonality was computed per sample as the square root of Simpson's diversity index over productive rearrangements. In TCRdb, the immuneACCESS table is reduced to in-frame sequences with V and J assigned. These tables do not hold every clone; where another copy was compared, an unresolved V gene accounts for under half, and the others remain unexplained. That table supplies the V and J calls and clone size; D and trimming were determined from the DNA. The sample has some 390,000 clones on record, under 90% of them singletons. 1.5% to 2% of the sample is held by the ten biggest clonotypes.

Enrolling through a virtual design, the prospective study's participants ranged in age from roughly 18 to 95 years and lived across 20 to 30 United States geographic areas. In the prospective study, cohorts were assigned on the basis of participant-reported clinical history obtained from a screening survey and a study questionnaire. ImmuneRACE Cohort 3 recovered participants were defined by two consecutive negative NP/OP PCR tests, healthcare professional clearance, or symptom resolution. In the prospective study, mobile phlebotomists collected whole blood, serum and a nasopharyngeal or oropharyngeal swab from each participant. Over an approximately 2-month period, participants in the prospective study had the option of providing additional blood draws and questionnaires. Before DNA extraction, blood samples from the prospective study were shipped at room temperature or frozen.

This TCR came from a woman in her 30s who had recovered from COVID-19. Material: PBMCs or T cells enriched from blood (not recorded which). The V and J genes are TRBV19 and TRBJ2-1, with TRBD2 identical over 8 junction bases. CDR3 region: CASSITSGYNEQFF. The bases read TGTGCCAGTAGTATAACTAGCGGTTACAATGAGCAGTTCTTC.